This TCR beta chain was sequenced for a study of cytotoxic CD8 clonotypes in ibrutinib-treated CLL (dated by TCRdb to the early 2020s). With regard to the full study: In this cohort, 15 or so patients were treatment-naive and fewer than 13 were relapsed/refractory, while some 18 had unmutated IGHV. Partial responses were observed in around 25 patients and complete responses in 2; after a median follow-up of about 69 months, remission was maintained in roughly 15 patients and progression was observed in some twelve. Response samples were taken after a median of roughly a year on treatment, ranging from roughly 6 to 36 months. On average, each sample had approximately 260,000 productive templates and almost 95,000 productive rearrangements. Longitudinal samples were obtainable from 26 of the 86 participants in the trial. Cryopreserved peripheral blood mononuclear cells were collected at three points: before therapy, at response, and at either sustained remission or disease progression. Patients were still on ibrutinib when every remission and progressive disease sample was collected. General study outcomes and caveats: Baseline clonality was found to be higher than that of age-matched healthy donors and was strongly correlated with circulating CD8+ T-cell counts. An increase in clonality was observed at ibrutinib response, with clonality remaining stable during sustained remission and falling back toward baseline at progression. Lymph node repertoires were not examined, and the timing of sampling was not matched between patients in sustained remission and those whose disease progressed. Public clonotypes were rare and either contracted or stayed stable during treatment, and the rise in clonality at ibrutinib response reflected the expansion of private clonotypes.

Reading the germline V gene gives CDR1 MNHEY and CDR2 SVGAGI. The CDR3 runs 15 amino acids, cysteine and phenylalanine included. The DNA shown is the 45-base CDR3, in frame from base 1. To note about this clone: The clone's antigen remains unknown. The junction departs from germline at one end; a sequencing error may be responsible.

The label giving this sample's time point can be read as: about eleven months on ibrutinib. Approximately 2 micrograms of genomic DNA were extracted from cryopreserved PBMCs for TCR beta library preparation. High-throughput TCR beta sequencing was performed on longitudinal blood samples from CLL patients receiving ibrutinib monotherapy. Patients were enrolled in a phase 2 open-label single-center ibrutinib monotherapy trial. On a MiSeq, deep resolution sequencing aimed for a depth between 1 in 1 million and 1 in 200,000 T cells, with each clonotype covered 10x on average. The immunoSEQ hsTCRB Kit was used to generate TCR beta libraries. The original pipeline was this. Data were analyzed with ImmunoSEQ Data Assistant and ImmunoSEQ Analyzer, with V, D and J genes assigned per IMGT definitions. Clonality, which ranges from 0 to 1, was calculated as one minus the normalized Shannon entropy of productive rearrangement frequencies. Only overrepresented clonotypes making up at least 0.05% of each patient's repertoire were included in the public clonotype analysis. Approximately 13 age-matched healthy donor repertoires from immuneACCESS served as clonality controls. The table was pulled from immuneACCESS by TCRdb, which kept in-frame rearrangements only. Such tables lose some clones; where checked, under half of the loss comes from unresolved V genes, and the rest has no known cause. The V and J calls and clone size come from that table; D and trimming were worked out from the DNA. Across this sample there are roughly 70,000 clones, with 75% to 95% seen only once. The ten largest make up approximately 3.1% of the sample.

The specimen comprised PBMCs, sampled after 12 months of ibrutinib treatment. This clonotype originated in a human donor with chronic lymphocytic leukemia. The chain links TRBV6-5 with TRBJ1-4, and possibly TRBD1, on 5 matching bases. The bases read TGTGCCAGCAGTTGGGGAGCAGGGACTAACGAAAAACTGTTTTTT. It encodes CASSWGAGTNEKLFF.